These 30 T cell receptor beta chains share one sample of origin, sequenced in a study of CD8+ T cells in alopecia areata. Extracted RNA was reverse transcribed, and the resulting cDNA served as sequencing template. The data were produced by immunoSEQ multiplex PCR, yet TCRdb's version contains in-frame clones alone and is incomplete. There are about 130,000 clones in the sample; 58% occur only once, and less than 5.5% lies in the top ten. Source: CD4+ T cells sorted from blood, taken at week 0. The receptors were sampled from a human donor with alopecia areata.

This clone was observed once. V and J are TRBV30 and TRBJ2-5; TRBD2 matches at 7 bases. V was pared by 2 bases and J by 2 bases, with 8 bases of the junction left unmatched. The CDR3 consists of 15 residues. Per germline, CDR1 GTSNPN and CDR2 SVGIG (reference sequence). The CDR3, as DNA: TGTGCCTGGAGTCCTATTAGCGGGTATCAAGAGACCCAGTACTTC. This translates into CAWSPISGYQETQYF.

The genes are TRBV29-1 and TRBJ1-2; the match to TRBD1 covers 8 bases. Per the germline V gene, CDR1 is SQVTM and CDR2 is ANQGSEA. The CDR3 is 12 residues long. V gave up 8 bases and J gave up 11 bases; unmatched junction bases: 13. The CDR3 spells CSTGGEWVGYTF. The CDR3 coding sequence is TGCAGCACAGGGGGAGAATGGGTTGGGTACACCTTC.

The V call is TRBV11-2, the J call TRBJ2-5; no clear D. Deletions cut 0 bases from V and 5 bases from J, with 7 bases between. This CDR3 comprises 13 residues. Germline V gene lookup returns CDR1 SGHAT and CDR2 FQNNGV. The CDR3 region has the DNA TGTGCCAGCAGCTTAGATGAGGCGGAGACCCAGTACTTC. This translates into CASSLDEAETQYF.

This clone occurred a few times. V usage is TRBV5-1 and J usage is TRBJ2-1; 10 nucleotides align to TRBD1. V was pared by 4 bases and J by 8 bases, with 15 bases of the junction left unmatched. The germline V gene has CDR1 SGHRS and CDR2 YFSETQ. This CDR3 has 17 residues. The CDR3 DNA is TGCGCCAGCAGCCCTAAGACAGGGGGCTATGGTCGCGATGAGCAGTTCTTC. Residues: CASSPKTGGYGRDEQFF.

The gene calls are TRBV7-3 and TRBJ1-4; D might be TRBD1 (5 bases). CDR1 is SGHTA and CDR2 is FQGTGA in the germline V gene. The CDR3 loop spans 15 amino acids. V was pared by 4 bases and J by 4 bases, with 13 bases between. The CDR3 DNA reads TGTGCCAGCAGCTCGACCGGGACGGGTAATGAAAAACTGTTTTTT. It codes for CASSSTGTGNEKLFF.

The rearrangement uses TRBV29-1 and TRBJ1-2, with D hard to call. Looked up from germline, CDR1 is SQVTM and CDR2 is ANQGSEA. V shed 4 bases and J shed 4 bases, with 13 bases lying between them. The CDR3 covers 13 residues. CDR3 sequence: CSVVSGPLYGYTF. As DNA, the CDR3 is TGCAGCGTTGTATCGGGCCCGCTCTATGGCTACACCTTC.

This clone appeared a few times. V and J are TRBV20-1 and TRBJ2-7; no clear D. Germline V CDR1 and CDR2: DFQATT, SNEGSKA (reference sequence). Trimming stripped 6 bases from V and 5 bases from J, with 11 bases between. The CDR3 length is 11 residues. The CDR3 nucleotides are TGCAGTGCGCCGGCAAAAAACGAGCAGTACTTC. Translated, it gives CSAPAKNEQYF.

This clone has more than one count but fewer than ten. V usage is TRBV29-1 and J usage is TRBJ1-3; TRBD1 matches at 7 bases. The V segment lost 3 bases and the J segment 7 bases; nucleotides outside the gene matches: 3. This CDR3 contains 12 residues. CDR1 SQVTM and CDR2 ANQGSEA come from the germline V gene. Here the CDR3 DNA reads TGCAGCGTTGACGCAGGGGGTAACACCATATATTTT. Residues: CSVDAGGNTIYF.

The J gene is TRBJ2-1, the V gene TRBV19; possible D gene TRBD2, 5 bases. V shed 5 bases and J shed 0 bases, with 5 bases lying between them. Germline values: CDR1 LNHDA, CDR2 SQIVND (reference sequence). The CDR3 has 13 amino acids. The CDR3 protein is CASSRGSYNEQFF. The CDR3 DNA is TGTGCCAGTAGTCGGGGCTCCTACAATGAGCAGTTCTTC. The full variable domain, with the rest looked up from reference TRBV19 and TRBJ2-1, is DGGITQSPKYLFRKEGQNVTLSCEQNLNHDAMYWYRQDPGQGLRLIYYSQIVNDFQKGDIAEGYSVSREKKESFPLTVTSAQKNPTAFYLCASSRGSYNEQFFGPGTRLTVL.

The chain combines TRBV4-3 with TRBJ2-7, with 8 bases matching TRBD2. Germline assignment: CDR1 LGHNA and CDR2 YSLEER. V dropped 6 bases and J dropped 2; count of bases not matched to a gene: 12. The CDR3 consists of 16 residues. The CDR3 sequence: CASSRNGGAVPYEQYF. The CDR3 nucleotides are TGCGCCAGCAGTCGGAACGGGGGGGCTGTTCCCTACGAGCAGTACTTC.

In DNA, the CDR3 is TGTGCCAGCAGCTTAACGAGAGGACCCTACAATGAGCAGTTCTTC. It codes for CASSLTRGPYNEQFF. The chain carries TRBV7-3 and TRBJ2-1; the D is unclear. The CDR3 length is 15 residues. The V and J ends lost 0 bases and 2 bases respectively, with 8 bases between them. Germline V gene sequence: CDR1 SGHTA, CDR2 FQGTGA.

The chain employs TRBV4-1 and TRBJ1-4; TRBD1 agrees at 7 bases. CDR1 is MGHRA and CDR2 is YSYEKL in the germline V gene. The CDR3 is 14 amino acids. The junction had 4 bases not matched to a gene; V was cut back by 2 bases and J by 7 bases. Written as DNA, the CDR3 is TGCGCCAGCAGCCAAACCTGGACAGGTGAAAAACTGTTTTTT. This encodes CASSQTWTGEKLFF.

In this sample, this clone turned up a few times. This chain's CDR3 is CAWSAQGRSNQPQHF. CDR3 nucleotide sequence: TGTGCCTGGAGTGCGCAGGGACGTAGCAATCAGCCCCAGCATTTT. The chain is built from TRBV30 and TRBJ1-5, with D perhaps TRBD1 (5 bases). CDR1 is GTSNPN and CDR2 is SVGIG in the germline V gene (reference sequence). The CDR3 consists of 15 residues. Trimming removed 1 base from V and 0 bases from J, with 10 bases in between.

This clone has only a few counts. The rearrangement uses TRBV5-1 and TRBJ2-5, with TRBD1 matching over 8 bases. V lost 0 bases and J lost 1; bases outside the gene matches: 2. CDR3 length equals 15 residues. CDR1 and CDR2 from the germline V gene are SGHRS and YFSETQ. The DNA of the CDR3 is TGCGCCAGCAGCTTGGGGACAGGGCGCCAAGAGACCCAGTACTTC. This translates into CASSLGTGRQETQYF.

DNA of the CDR3: TGTGCCTGGAGTGTAAGGGGGACAGGGGGGCAGCCCCAGCATTTT. It translates to CAWSVRGTGGQPQHF. The chain uses TRBV30 and TRBJ1-5; 11 nucleotides align to TRBD1. Germline CDR1 and CDR2: GTSNPN and SVGIG (reference sequence). The V segment lost 0 bases and the J segment 7 bases; nucleotides outside the gene matches: 5. CDR3 length: 15 amino acids.

This clone was detected only a few times. The chain is built from TRBV6-4 and TRBJ1-1; no clear D gene. Germline values: CDR1 MRHNA, CDR2 SNTAGT. V lost 0 bases and J lost 4, with 9 bases in between. This CDR3 contains 14 residues. The CDR3 is CASSDSNRPTEAFF. The DNA for the CDR3 is TGTGCCAGCAGTGACTCAAACCGTCCCACTGAAGCTTTCTTT.

This clone was detected only a few times. V is TRBV5-4 and J is TRBJ2-5; D not certain. V was clipped by 7 bases and J by 1 base, with 11 bases between them. CDR3 length: 13 residues. In germline, CDR1 is SGHNT, CDR2 YYREEE (reference sequence). The CDR3 nucleotides read TGTGCCAGCGGGCCCCAATCCCAAGAGACCCAGTACTTC. Amino acids: CASGPQSQETQYF.

This clone was observed a few times. This chain connects TRBV6-6 to TRBJ1-5; 7 nucleotides line up with TRBD1. Germline V lookup: CDR1 MNHNY, CDR2 SVGAGI (reference sequence). The V segment lost 4 bases and the J segment 2 bases; nucleotides outside the gene matches: 2. The CDR3 runs to 14 residues. The DNA for the CDR3 is TGTGCCAGCAGTTTTGGACAGGGCAATCAGCCCCAGCATTTT. Its translation is CASSFGQGNQPQHF.

This rearrangement joins TRBV29-1 to TRBJ2-2, with D possibly being TRBD1 (5 bases). V was trimmed by 8 bases and J by 3 bases, leaving 10 bases between them. Germline-derived CDR1 and CDR2 are SQVTM and ANQGSEA. This CDR3 region has 12 residues. The CDR3 bases are TGCAGCACATCAGGGCACACCGGGGAGCTGTTTTTT. Protein: CSTSGHTGELFF.

This clone was detected a few times. V gene TRBV6-6 combines with J gene TRBJ1-2, with TRBD1 identical over 9 bases. This CDR3 has 11 amino acids. In germline, CDR1 is MNHNY, CDR2 SVGAGI (reference sequence). Losses at the gene ends were 4 bases for V and 11 bases for J; bases not matched to a gene: 2. In nucleotides, the CDR3 is TGTGCCAGCAGTTGGGACAGGGTGTACACCTTC. This translates into CASSWDRVYTF.

This rearrangement joins TRBV6-5 to TRBJ1-2; D remains unclear. The germline V and J ends were trimmed by 2 bases and 6 bases, with 10 bases remaining between them. From germline, CDR1 is MNHEY and CDR2 SVGAGI. The length of the CDR3 is 13 residues. In DNA form, the CDR3 reads TGTGCCAGCAGTTACAATCCCAGCCATGGCTACACCTTC. Its translation is CASSYNPSHGYTF.

In its sample, this clone was seen a few times. CDR3: CASSLDGLARHEQYF. In DNA, the CDR3 is TGCGCCAGCAGCTTGGATGGACTAGCGAGACACGAGCAGTACTTC. The V gene is TRBV5-1, the J gene TRBJ2-5, with 9 bases fitting TRBD2. The last part of the DNA fits TRBJ2-7 better; the J call may be wrong. Per the germline V gene, CDR1 is SGHRS and CDR2 is YFSETQ. The CDR3 sequence is 15 residues long.

The gene calls are TRBV30 and TRBJ1-1; tentatively, D is TRBD1 (6 bases). The germline V gene encodes CDR1 GTSNPN and CDR2 SVGIG (reference sequence). Deletions cut 4 bases from V and 3 bases from J, with 12 bases between. The CDR3 runs 13 residues. The chain's CDR3 is CAWTQGWDTEAFF. DNA for the CDR3: TGTGCCTGGACACAGGGTTGGGACACTGAAGCTTTCTTT.

This clone was observed a handful of times. CDR3 protein: CASSPGMGGELFF. CDR3 sequence (DNA): TGTGCCAGCAGCCCGGGAATGGGCGGGGAGCTGTTTTTT. The V call is TRBV7-3, the J call TRBJ2-2; a weak D match, TRBD2 (5 bases). V shed 5 bases and J shed 7 bases, with 11 bases lying between them. CDR3 length: 13 residues. The germline V gene encodes CDR1 SGHTA and CDR2 FQGTGA. Full variable domain (missing parts from reference TRBV7-3 and TRBJ2-2): GAGVSQTPSNKVTEKGKYVELRCDPISGHTALYWYRQSLGQGPEFLIYFQGTGAADDSGLPNDRFFAVRPEGSVSTLKIQRTERGDSAVYLCASSPGMGGELFFGEGSRLTVL.

The CDR3 loop reads CASSLASRETQYF. The CDR3 bases are TGTGCCAGCAGCTTAGCTAGCAGAGAGACCCAGTACTTC. The chain joins TRBV7-2 to TRBJ2-5, with D hard to call. Trimming removed 0 bases at V and 4 bases at J, with 6 bases between. This CDR3 has 13 amino acids. The germline gives CDR1 SGHTA, CDR2 FQGNSA.

Only one count was recorded for this clone. J is TRBJ2-5 and V is TRBV7-9, with D possibly TRBD2 on 5 matching bases. Trimming took off 5 bases at V and 4 bases at J, with 11 bases between the two ends. The CDR3 loop spans 13 amino acids. CDR1 is SEHNR and CDR2 is FQNEAQ in the germline V gene (reference sequence). CDR3 sequence reads: CASSPVRGETQYF. The DNA of the CDR3 is TGTGCCAGCAGCCCCGTCCGGGGAGAGACCCAGTACTTC.

The chain recombines TRBV29-1 with TRBJ2-1, with D tentatively TRBD1 (5 bases). The CDR3 extends over 15 amino acids. CDR1 is SQVTM, CDR2 ANQGSEA, per germline. V lost 0 bases, J lost 0 bases, and 9 bases lay in between. CDR3 protein: CSVEEPGYSYNEQFF. The CDR3 DNA reads as TGCAGCGTTGAAGAGCCAGGGTACTCCTACAATGAGCAGTTCTTC.

CDR3 DNA sequence: TGTGCCACCAGCAGATTCCACGGGAGCGGAGAGACCCAGTACTTC. Protein sequence: CATSRFHGSGETQYF. J is TRBJ2-5 and V is TRBV15; tentative D call: TRBD2 (6 bases). CDR3 length equals 15 residues. Germline values: CDR1 LNHNV, CDR2 YYDKDF (reference sequence). The ends were cut back, 2 bases at V and 4 bases at J, with 14 bases in the middle. The variable domain in full, with the rest retrieved from reference TRBV15 and TRBJ2-5, is DAMVIQNPRYQVTQFGKPVTLSCSQTLNHNVMYWYQQKSSQAPKLLFHYYDKDFNNEADTPDNFQSRRPNTSFCFLDIRSPGLGDTAMYLCATSRFHGSGETQYFGPGTRLLVL.

The chain is built from TRBV30 and TRBJ1-3; D is undetermined. The CDR3 covers 16 residues. Looked up from germline, CDR1 is GTSNPN and CDR2 is SVGIG (reference sequence). Trimming took 2 bases from V and 3 from J, leaving 17 bases between them. The chain's CDR3 is CAWSTGNGEFGNTIYF. DNA of the CDR3: TGTGCCTGGAGTACCGGTAACGGAGAATTTGGAAACACCATATATTTT.

In this sample, this clone turned up a few times. The chain couples TRBV5-1 to TRBJ2-4; D remains ambiguous. The germline V gene encodes CDR1 SGHRS and CDR2 YFSETQ. Trimming took 0 bases from V and 0 from J, leaving 4 bases between them. The CDR3 contains 14 residues. The CDR3 spells CASSLEVAKNIQYF. The CDR3 DNA sequence: TGCGCCAGCAGCTTGGAAGTAGCCAAAAACATTCAGTACTTC.